These T cell receptor beta chains were read from a single sample in a study of PD-L1 blockade in urothelial cancer. The table came from immunoSEQ multiplex PCR; TCRdb's copy has only in-frame clones and leaves some out. The data show around 120,000 clones, with about 85% seen just once and about 2.3% held by the top ten. The sample in question was PBMCs, obtained around atezolizumab (anti-PD-L1) treatment. These receptors were collected from a man over 45 with urothelial cancer. Both conserved end residues are part of each CDR3. Each record gives: J gene, V gene, CDR3 protein.

TRBJ1-2	TRBV7-8	CASSLGPGRGGTYGYTF
TRBJ2-7	TRBV5-6	CASSLASGEQYF
TRBJ2-7	TRBV11-2	CASSLATGDHSYEQYF
TRBJ2-5	TRBV28	CASSPQRAGETQYF
TRBJ2-4	TRBV5-1	CASSAGTGAGKNIQYF
TRBJ2-1	TRBV10-3	CAIRTTSGRMDEQFF
TRBJ1-4	TRBV15	CATSRSGGRANEKLFF
TRBJ1-5	TRBV19	CASSPEQGRQPQHF
TRBJ1-6	TRBV6-5	CASSPRDRYSPLHF
TRBJ2-1	TRBV28	CASSLVSGRISYNEQFF
TRBJ2-7	TRBV7-3	CASSRQPGQSSYEQYF
TRBJ2-3	TRBV5-1	CASGPRDSTDTQYF
TRBJ2-1	TRBV5-4	CASSFPGLAGGNEQFF
TRBJ2-1	TRBV6-1	CASSVLAGEGEQFF
TRBJ2-1	TRBV28	CASQLSGTEQFF
TRBJ2-5	TRBV11-3	CANSLGTSGLYQETQYF
TRBJ2-2	TRBV6-5	CASSYGSGRTGELFF
TRBJ2-6	TRBV21-1	CASSKHWTGASSGANVLTF
TRBJ1-1	TRBV25-1	CASSDYRMNTEAFF
TRBJ2-3	TRBV9	CASSVFSLAGGSTDTQYF
TRBJ2-7	TRBV7-9	CASSLLGTGGNEQYF
TRBJ1-6	TRBV7-8	CASSLPQGPSPLHF
TRBJ1-1	TRBV5-8	CASSTKGGWDTEAFF
TRBJ1-4	TRBV11-2	CASSLGQGPPTNEKLFF
TRBJ1-6	TRBV23-1	CASSQTMDRVFPIHF
TRBJ1-5	TRBV27	CASSLRQGGRPQHF
TRBJ2-7	TRBV7-2	CASSSYSRSSYEQYF
TRBJ2-7	TRBV25-1	CASRPAPGQGPYEQYF
TRBJ2-2	TRBV28	CASSRGNRFTGELFF
TRBJ2-5	TRBV7-8	CASLGQASMGTQYF
TRBJ2-1	TRBV28	CASRGGDEAYNEQFF
TRBJ1-3	TRBV5-1	CASSFGTGGDTIYF
TRBJ2-7	TRBV6-1	CASSGRGTGSSYEQYF
TRBJ2-6	TRBV4-1	CASSHYPSGSGANVLTF
TRBJ2-7	TRBV6-5	CASSQNRDSPRYF
TRBJ2-1	TRBV27	CASSLKYVPSGRAWGEQFF
TRBJ2-5	TRBV9	CASSVGVASQETQYF
TRBJ2-3	TRBV12-2	CASRLGKQGHTDTQYF
TRBJ2-4	TRBV28	CASTIGGHGNIQYF
TRBJ2-2	TRBV9	CASSVASYNTGELFF
TRBJ1-2	TRBV18	CASSQDKNGYTF
TRBJ2-1	TRBV30	CAWSVGLAGVFEQFF
TRBJ1-3	TRBV7-8	CASSSFRGLSGNTIYF
TRBJ1-3	TRBV5-1	CASSLGTSSGNTIYF
TRBJ2-7	TRBV11-2	CASSQPTGGELGGEQYF
TRBJ2-2	TRBV7-9	CASSPRPGLTVMNTGELFF
TRBJ2-2	TRBV15	CATSRVRGELFF
TRBJ2-7	TRBV30	CAWSASGQGQYF
TRBJ1-6	TRBV18	CASSRTSGTGNSPLHF
TRBJ1-2	TRBV10-1	CASSEQGPYGYTF
TRBJ2-1	TRBV29-1	CSVEAGGLEQFF
TRBJ1-5	TRBV30	CAWSVGSGNQPQHF
TRBJ2-7	TRBV27	CASSPVRPTGEQYF
TRBJ2-3	TRBV9	CASSVGRTRGTDTQYF